What follows are 15 T cell receptor beta chains derived from one specimen sequenced in a study of blood T cell repertoires in COVID-19. TCRdb keeps only in-frame clones here, not all; method: immunoSEQ multiplex PCR. The table lists about 400,000 clones, about 90% of them singletons. Sequenced material: PBMCs or T cells enriched from blood (not recorded which). The origin of the receptors is a woman aged 30 to 39 who had recovered from COVID-19.

The chain links TRBV7-9 to TRBJ2-2; possibly TRBD2 for D (6 bases). Germline lookup yields CDR1 SEHNR and CDR2 FQNEAQ (reference sequence). V lost 6 bases to trimming and J lost 0 bases, with 11 bases between them. This CDR3 has 15 residues. The CDR3 region has the DNA TGTGCCAGCAGGACCGGAGGGACGAACACCGGGGAGCTGTTTTTT. Translation: CASRTGGTNTGELFF.

The V and J genes are TRBV2 and TRBJ2-2, with TRBD2 identical over 7 bases. The germline V gene encodes CDR1 SNHLY and CDR2 FYNNEI. This CDR3 comprises 14 residues. V gave up 8 bases and J gave up 5 bases; unmatched junction bases: 8. CDR3 sequence: CASLLAERTGELFF. The CDR3 coding sequence is TGTGCCAGCTTGCTAGCGGAGCGGACCGGGGAGCTGTTTTTT. Based on the CDR3 plus reference TRBV2 and TRBJ2-2, the full variable domain is EPEVTQTPSHQVTQMGQEVILRCVPISNHLYFYWYRQILGQKVEFLVSFYNNEISEKSEIFDDQFSVERPDGSNFTLKIRSTKLEDSAMYFCASLLAERTGELFFGEGSRLTVL.

The genes are TRBV28 and TRBJ1-2; D is undetermined. The CDR3 is 11 amino acids. Deletions cut 3 bases from V and 5 bases from J, with 4 bases between. Germline lookup yields CDR1 MDHEN and CDR2 SYDVKM. DNA of the CDR3: TGTGCCAGCAGTTTCCTTTATGGCTACACCTTC. Amino acids: CASSFLYGYTF.

The V and J genes are TRBV5-1 and TRBJ1-1; D is perhaps TRBD1 (5 bases). Trimming cost V 0 bases and J 0 bases, with 6 bases left between them. The CDR3 runs 14 residues. Germline V gene sequence: CDR1 SGHRS, CDR2 YFSETQ. The CDR3 DNA follows: TGCGCCAGCAGCTTGGAGGGGATGAACACTGAAGCTTTCTTT. Protein sequence: CASSLEGMNTEAFF. Together with reference TRBV5-1 and TRBJ1-1, the CDR3 gives the full variable domain: KAGVTQTPRYLIKTRGQQVTLSCSPISGHRSVSWYQQTPGQGLQFLFEYFSETQRNKGNFPGRFSGRQFSNSRSEMNVSTLELGDSALYLCASSLEGMNTEAFFGQGTRLTVV.

This chain links TRBV7-3 with TRBJ1-1; 7 positions match TRBD1. The V gene end was trimmed by 4 bases and the J gene end by 3 bases; junction bases not matched to a gene: 20. The CDR3 loop spans 19 amino acids. Germline CDR1 is SGHTA and CDR2 is FQGTGA. The DNA of the CDR3 is TGTGCCAGCAGCTCCACGGGAGGGGACAGCAGGGGATATTACACTGAAGCTTTCTTT. Translated, it gives CASSSTGGDSRGYYTEAFF.

The rearrangement uses TRBV11-2 and TRBJ1-4; no clear D gene. Trimming cost V 6 bases and J 0 bases, with 11 bases left between them. Germline values: CDR1 SGHAT, CDR2 FQNNGV. This CDR3 spans 15 amino acids. CDR3 coding DNA: TGTGCCAGCAGAAAACCGGGAGCAACTAATGAAAAACTGTTTTTT. Its translation is CASRKPGATNEKLFF.

V usage is TRBV5-4 and J usage is TRBJ1-1, with 7 bases fitting TRBD1. The V segment lost 1 base and the J segment 0 bases; nucleotides outside the gene matches: 9. CDR3 length: 17 amino acids. Germline V gene data show CDR1 as SGHNT and CDR2 as YYREEE (reference sequence). The CDR3: CASSLIRGGSLNTEAFF. The CDR3 nucleotides are TGTGCCAGCAGCTTGATCCGAGGGGGCAGCCTGAACACTGAAGCTTTCTTT. Full variable domain (rest looked up from reference TRBV5-4 and TRBJ1-1): ETGVTQSPTHLIKTRGQQVTLRCSSQSGHNTVSWYQQALGQGPQFIFQYYREEENGRGNFPPRFSGLQFPNYSSELNVNALELDDSALYLCASSLIRGGSLNTEAFFGQGTRLTVV.

The chain links TRBV5-1 to TRBJ2-1; possible D gene TRBD2, 6 bases. This CDR3 is built from 14 residues. From germline, CDR1 is SGHRS and CDR2 YFSETQ. V lost 8 bases to trimming and J lost 4 bases, with 16 bases between them. CDR3 loop: CASAARGDYNEQFF. As DNA, the CDR3 is TGCGCCAGTGCCGCGCGGGGAGATTACAATGAGCAGTTCTTC.

This chain uses TRBV6-5 with TRBJ2-7; TRBD1 might be the D (5 bases). V was clipped by 8 bases and J by 4 bases, with 18 bases between them. The CDR3 length is 14 residues. Looked up from germline, CDR1 is MNHEY and CDR2 is SVGAGI. CDR3 residues: CASGPTGKSYEQYF. CDR3 DNA: TGTGCCAGCGGGCCTACAGGAAAGAGTTACGAGCAGTACTTC.

The CDR3, as DNA: TGTGCCAGCAGCGTAGGAATAGCGGGGGCCTTCCAAGAGACCCAGTACTTC. This gives the protein CASSVGIAGAFQETQYF. The chain recombines TRBV9 with TRBJ2-5; 9 bases are a match to TRBD2. The CDR3 length is 17 residues. Trimming took 0 bases from V and 1 from J; bases not matched to a gene: 7. Per germline, CDR1 SGDLS and CDR2 YYNGEE.

The V and J genes are TRBV6-5 and TRBJ1-4; 7 bases are shared with TRBD1. CDR3 length equals 15 residues. Trimming took 4 bases from V and 4 from J; bases not matched to a gene: 6. Looked up from germline, CDR1 is MNHEY and CDR2 is SVGAGI. This CDR3 reads CASSSRDRVNEKLFF. DNA of the CDR3: TGTGCCAGCAGTTCCCGGGACAGAGTTAATGAAAAACTGTTTTTT.

This chain links TRBV7-9 with TRBJ2-7, with D perhaps TRBD2 (5 bases). Trimming stripped 4 bases from V and 0 bases from J, with 7 bases between. The germline V gene has CDR1 SEHNR and CDR2 FQNEAQ (reference sequence). The CDR3 is 13 residues long. This chain's CDR3 is CASSSRDSYEQYF. CDR3 in DNA: TGTGCCAGCAGCTCGAGGGACTCCTACGAGCAGTACTTC.

V usage is TRBV6-5 and J usage is TRBJ2-7; D possibly corresponds to TRBD1 (5 bases). The germline CDR1 and CDR2 sequences are MNHEY and SVGAGI. V shed 4 bases and J shed 1 base, with 11 bases lying between them. This CDR3 is built from 14 residues. CDR3 sequence (DNA): TGTGCCAGCAGTTTCCGCTCAGGGTCCTACGAGCAGTACTTC. Its translation is CASSFRSGSYEQYF.

V usage is TRBV6-5 and J usage is TRBJ2-2, with unresolved D. The CDR3 totals 15 residues. The V and J ends lost 0 bases and 2 bases respectively, with 7 bases between them. CDR1 and CDR2 from the germline V gene are MNHEY and SVGAGI. In DNA form, the CDR3 reads TGTGCCAGCAGTTACTCGAGGAGTAACACCGGGGAGCTGTTTTTT. It codes for CASSYSRSNTGELFF.

This clone was observed a few times. V is TRBV21-1 and J is TRBJ1-1. TRBV21-1 is noted as a pseudogene. The CDR3 is 9 residues long. This CDR3 reads CASSRGAFF. In nucleotides, the CDR3 is TGTGCCAGCAGCAGAGGAGCTTTCTTT.